This is a list of T cell receptor beta chains from one sample in a study of control samples from healthy donors and cancer patients. Clones were sequenced by immunoSEQ multiplex PCR, and TCRdb holds only the in-frame ones, with some missing. The sample carries 150,000 or so clones, about 90% recorded once. Input material: blood. The receptors here all came from a woman in her 30s in good health. CDR3s include the opening cysteine and the closing phenylalanine or tryptophan. The D gene is left open where the match is weak. The listing skips clone size in some rows; elsewhere it reads once, few, many or a size class.

size,V,J,length,D,DNA,CDR3
few,TRBV28,TRBJ2-3,14,NA,TGTGCCAGCAGCCCGCCGGAGGTCACAGATACGCAGTATTTT,CASSPPEVTDTQYF
NA,TRBV28,TRBJ1-1,15,TRBD1,TGTGCCAGCAGTTTTACAGGGGTGATGAACACTGAAGCTTTCTTT,CASSFTGVMNTEAFF
NA,TRBV28,TRBJ2-2,17,TRBD2,TGTGCCAGCAGTTTAAGTATAGCGGGAGGGAACACCGGGGAGCTGTTTTTT,CASSLSIAGGNTGELFF
NA,TRBV28,TRBJ1-1,11,NA,TGTGCCAGCATAAGGGGTACCGAAGCTTTCTTT,CASIRGTEAFF
NA,TRBV4-1,TRBJ2-2,12,NA,TGCGCCAGCCTTGGGACTTCCGGGGAGCTGTTTTTT,CASLGTSGELFF
NA,TRBV11-2,TRBJ2-5,16,NA,TGTGCCAGCAGCTTTGGGGAATGGGGTCGGGGAGAGACCCAGTACTTC,CASSFGEWGRGETQYF
few,TRBV19,TRBJ2-1,16,TRBD2,TGTGCCAGTAGTATGCGGGCGGTAGCGGGAGAGGATGAGCAGTTCTTC,CASSMRAVAGEDEQFF
NA,TRBV23-1,TRBJ2-7,15,NA,TGCGCCAGCAGCCCAGAACAGAAGCCGAGCTACGAGCAGTACTTC,CASSPEQKPSYEQYF
NA,TRBV29-1,TRBJ2-4,11,NA,TGCAGCGCCCTAGCCAAAAACATTCAGTACTTC,CSALAKNIQYF
NA,TRBV28,TRBJ2-1,16,NA,TGTGCCAGCAGGGGCCTAGCCCAAAGCTCCTACAATGAGCAGTTCTTC,CASRGLAQSSYNEQFF
NA,TRBV18,TRBJ1-2,13,NA,TGTGCCAGCTCACCGAGGGAGGGGTATGGCTACACCTTC,CASSPREGYGYTF
NA,TRBV4-1,TRBJ2-5,18,NA,TGCGCCAGCAGCCAAGTGGAGCTGGGGAATGGAAACCAAGAGACCCAGTACTTC,CASSQVELGNGNQETQYF
NA,TRBV28,TRBJ1-1,14,TRBD1,TGTGCCAGCAGGACAGGGGGCTCGGTGACTGAAGCTTTCTTT,CASRTGGSVTEAFF
NA,TRBV2,TRBJ2-1,16,TRBD2,TGTGCCAGCAGGGGATATAGCGGGGGCCCTTACAATGAGCAGTTCTTC,CASRGYSGGPYNEQFF
NA,TRBV7-9,TRBJ1-6,16,NA,TGTGCCAGCACCCCGACATCCAGCTCCTATAATTCACCCCTCCACTTT,CASTPTSSSYNSPLHF
NA,TRBV5-1,TRBJ2-7,18,TRBD2,TGCGCCAGCAGCCGCGGGACTAGCGGGAGAGCCCAGGGTTACGAGCAGTACTTC,CASSRGTSGRAQGYEQYF
NA,TRBV19,TRBJ2-2,13,NA,TGTGCCAGTAGTATTACCAGCCCCGGGGAGCTGTTTTTT,CASSITSPGELFF
NA,TRBV3-1/TRBV3-2,TRBJ1-2,15,NA,TGTGCCAGCAGCCAAGATCATGGCGCAGCCTATGGCTACACCTTC,CASSQDHGAAYGYTF
NA,TRBV3-1/TRBV3-2,TRBJ2-1,17,TRBD1,TGTGCCAGCAGCCAAAATCCGACAGGGGGCTCCTACAATGAGCAGTTCTTC,CASSQNPTGGSYNEQFF
NA,TRBV5-1,TRBJ2-1,15,NA,TGCGCCAGCAGTCAGCTCTCTAGCTCCTACAATGAGCAGTTCTTC,CASSQLSSSYNEQFF
NA,TRBV28,TRBJ2-5,14,NA,TGTGCCAGCAGGAAGACGGGCCTGAGGGGGACCCAGTACTTC,CASRKTGLRGTQYF
NA,TRBV4-1,TRBJ2-3,14,NA,TGCGCCAGCAGCCCCGGCCTAGGGGCAGATACGCAGTATTTT,CASSPGLGADTQYF
NA,TRBV19,TRBJ2-7,15,NA,TGTGCCAGTAGTATTTTCGGGGCAGGACAATACGAGCAGTACTTC,CASSIFGAGQYEQYF
NA,TRBV7-2,TRBJ1-4,15,NA,TGTGCCAGCAGCTTAGGTGGGACTTCGAGCGAAAAACTGTTTTTT,CASSLGGTSSEKLFF
NA,TRBV28,TRBJ1-2,15,NA,TGTGCCAGCAGTTATCGAAACCCCTCGATATATGGCTACACCTTC,CASSYRNPSIYGYTF
NA,TRBV11-1,TRBJ1-6,15,NA,TGTGCCAGCAGCGAGGAAAGCTCCTATAATTCACCCCTCCACTTT,CASSEESSYNSPLHF
NA,TRBV7-9,TRBJ1-1,15,NA,TGTGCCAGCAGCCCTGCCCCGGGGCCGAACACTGAAGCTTTCTTT,CASSPAPGPNTEAFF
NA,TRBV7-9,TRBJ1-2,12,NA,TGTGCCGGAAAAGACAGAAACTATGGCTACACCTTC,CAGKDRNYGYTF
NA,TRBV11-2,TRBJ1-4,11,NA,TGTGCCAGCAGGTCCAATGAAAAACTGTTTTTT,CASRSNEKLFF
NA,TRBV16,TRBJ2-1,11,NA,TGTGCCAGCAGCCAAAATGCAGAGCAGTTCTTC,CASSQNAEQFF
NA,TRBV19,TRBJ2-7,15,NA,TGTGCCAGTAGTTCCGCCGGGACACCCTCCTACGAGCAGTACTTC,CASSSAGTPSYEQYF
NA,TRBV27,TRBJ2-5,20,TRBD2,TGTGCCAGCAGTTTATCGTTCCTAGCGGGAGGGCCTGTTATTAGAGAGACCCAGTACTTC,CASSLSFLAGGPVIRETQYF